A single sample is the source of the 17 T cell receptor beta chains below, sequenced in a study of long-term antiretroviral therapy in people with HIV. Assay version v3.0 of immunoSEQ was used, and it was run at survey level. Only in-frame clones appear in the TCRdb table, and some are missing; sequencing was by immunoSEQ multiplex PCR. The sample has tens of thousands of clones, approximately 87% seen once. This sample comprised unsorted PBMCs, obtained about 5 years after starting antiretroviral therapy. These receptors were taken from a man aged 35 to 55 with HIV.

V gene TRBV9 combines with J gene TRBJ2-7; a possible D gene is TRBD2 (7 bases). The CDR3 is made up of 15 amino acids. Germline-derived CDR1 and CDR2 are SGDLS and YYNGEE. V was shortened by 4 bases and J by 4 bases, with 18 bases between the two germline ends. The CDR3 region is CASSTFGGALYEQYF. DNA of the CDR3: TGTGCCAGCAGCACCTTTGGGGGGGCATTGTACGAGCAGTACTTC.

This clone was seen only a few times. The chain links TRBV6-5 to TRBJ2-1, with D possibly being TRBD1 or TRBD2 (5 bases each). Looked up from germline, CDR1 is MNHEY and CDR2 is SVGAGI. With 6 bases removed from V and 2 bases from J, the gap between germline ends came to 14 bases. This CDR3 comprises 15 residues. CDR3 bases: TGTGCCAGCAGATCCGAGGGGAATGCCTACAATGAGCAGTTCTTC. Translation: CASRSEGNAYNEQFF.

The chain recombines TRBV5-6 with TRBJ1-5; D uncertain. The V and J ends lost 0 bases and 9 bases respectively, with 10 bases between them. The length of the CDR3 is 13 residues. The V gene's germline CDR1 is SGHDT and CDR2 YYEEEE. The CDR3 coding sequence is TGTGCCAGCAGCTTGGCCCTGGAGCCGCCCCAGCATTTT. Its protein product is CASSLALEPPQHF.

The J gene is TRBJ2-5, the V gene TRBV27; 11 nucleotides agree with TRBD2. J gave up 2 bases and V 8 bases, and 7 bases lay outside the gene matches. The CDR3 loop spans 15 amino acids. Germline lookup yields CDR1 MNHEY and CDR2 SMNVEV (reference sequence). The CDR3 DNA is TGTGCCAGCTGCTTTAGCGGGAGGGGGCAAGAGACCCAGTACTTC. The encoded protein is CASCFSGRGQETQYF.

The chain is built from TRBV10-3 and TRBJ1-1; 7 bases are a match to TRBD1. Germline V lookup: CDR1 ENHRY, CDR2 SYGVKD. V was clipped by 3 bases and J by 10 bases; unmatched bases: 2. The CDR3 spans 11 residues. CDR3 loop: CAISEEGAAFF. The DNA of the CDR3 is TGTGCCATCAGTGAAGAGGGGGCAGCTTTCTTT.

DNA for the CDR3: TGTGCCAGCAGCGTAACAGGGAACACAGATACGCAGTATTTT. This encodes CASSVTGNTDTQYF. The chain uses TRBV9 and TRBJ2-3; perhaps TRBD1 as D (6 bases). CDR3 length equals 14 residues. Germline loops: CDR1 SGDLS, CDR2 YYNGEE. Trimming left V 1 base short and J 2 bases short, with 8 bases between.

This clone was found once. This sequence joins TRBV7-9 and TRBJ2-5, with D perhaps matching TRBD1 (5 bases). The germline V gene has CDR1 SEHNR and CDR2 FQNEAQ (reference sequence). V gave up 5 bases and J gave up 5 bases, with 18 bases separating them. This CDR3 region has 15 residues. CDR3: CASSGLGRAAETQYF. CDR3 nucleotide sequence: TGTGCCAGCAGCGGCCTCGGCAGGGCGGCCGAGACCCAGTACTTC. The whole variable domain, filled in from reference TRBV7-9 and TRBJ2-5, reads DTGVSQNPRHKITKRGQNVTFRCDPISEHNRLYWYRQTLGQGPEFLTYFQNEAQLEKSRLLSDRFSAERPKGSFSTLEIQRTEQGDSAMYLCASSGLGRAAETQYFGPGTRLLVL.

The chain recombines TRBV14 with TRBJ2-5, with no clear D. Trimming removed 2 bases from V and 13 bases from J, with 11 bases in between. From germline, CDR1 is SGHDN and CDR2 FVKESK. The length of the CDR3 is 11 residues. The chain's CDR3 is CASSQQRPLYF. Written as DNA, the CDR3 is TGTGCCAGCAGCCAACAGCGACCTCTGTACTTC.

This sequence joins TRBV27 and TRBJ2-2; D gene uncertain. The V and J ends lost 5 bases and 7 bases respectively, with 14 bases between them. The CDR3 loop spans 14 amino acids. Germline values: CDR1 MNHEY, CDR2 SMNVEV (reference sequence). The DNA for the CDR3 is TGTGCCAGCAGTCTCGGTGGGATAGGCGGGGAGCTGTTTTTT. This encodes CASSLGGIGGELFF.

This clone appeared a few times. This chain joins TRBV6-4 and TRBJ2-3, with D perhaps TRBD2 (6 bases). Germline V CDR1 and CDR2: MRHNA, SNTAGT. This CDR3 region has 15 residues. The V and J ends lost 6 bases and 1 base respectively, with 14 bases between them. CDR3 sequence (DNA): TGTGCCAGCAGGGAGGTCGGCGGGGGCACAGATACGCAGTATTTT. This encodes CASREVGGGTDTQYF.

The CDR3 sequence is CASSKVRRTGAVYGYTF. CDR3 DNA sequence: TGTGCCAGCAGCAAAGTGAGGAGGACAGGAGCCGTCTATGGCTACACCTTC. The chain is built from TRBV21-1 and TRBJ1-2; TRBD1, the table's D call, lacks a check against the DNA. TRBV21-1 is assigned pseudogene status. The CDR3 totals 17 residues.

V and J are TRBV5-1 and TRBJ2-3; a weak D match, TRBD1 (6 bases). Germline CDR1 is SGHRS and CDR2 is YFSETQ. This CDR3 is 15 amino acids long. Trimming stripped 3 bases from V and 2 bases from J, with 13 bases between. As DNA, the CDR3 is TGCGCCAGCAGCTCAGTCGGGGACAACACAGATACGCAGTATTTT. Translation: CASSSVGDNTDTQYF.

The CDR3 sequence: CARGPTGNTIYF. The CDR3 bases are TGTGCCAGGGGGCCGACTGGAAACACCATATATTTT. This chain links TRBV2 with TRBJ1-3; D is perhaps TRBD1 (5 bases). The ends were cut back, 9 bases at V and 2 bases at J, with 8 bases in the middle. The V gene's germline CDR1 is SNHLY and CDR2 FYNNEI. This CDR3 is 12 amino acids long.

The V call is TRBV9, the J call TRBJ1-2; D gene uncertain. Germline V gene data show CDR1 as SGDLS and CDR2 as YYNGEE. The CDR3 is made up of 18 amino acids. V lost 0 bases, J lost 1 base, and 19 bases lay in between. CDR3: CASSVDGSSGSFNYGYTF. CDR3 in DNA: TGTGCCAGCAGCGTAGATGGGAGCAGTGGATCTTTTAACTATGGCTACACCTTC. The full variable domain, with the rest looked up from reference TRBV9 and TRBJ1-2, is DSGVTQTPKHLITATGQRVTLRCSPRSGDLSVYWYQQSLDQGLQFLIQYYNGEERAKGNILERFSAQQFPDLHSELNLSSLELGDSALYFCASSVDGSSGSFNYGYTFGSGTRLTVV.

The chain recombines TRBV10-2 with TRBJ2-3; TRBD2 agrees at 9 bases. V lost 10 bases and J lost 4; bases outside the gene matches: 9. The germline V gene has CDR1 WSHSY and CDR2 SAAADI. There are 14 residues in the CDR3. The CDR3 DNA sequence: TGCGCCATCAATAGCGGGGGCCAACCAGATACGCAGTATTTT. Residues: CAINSGGQPDTQYF.

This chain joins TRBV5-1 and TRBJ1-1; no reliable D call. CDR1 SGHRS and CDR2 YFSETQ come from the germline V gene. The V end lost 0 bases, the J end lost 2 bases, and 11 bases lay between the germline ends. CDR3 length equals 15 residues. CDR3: CASSLDPGINTEAFF. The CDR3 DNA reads TGCGCCAGCAGCTTGGATCCGGGGATAAACACTGAAGCTTTCTTT.

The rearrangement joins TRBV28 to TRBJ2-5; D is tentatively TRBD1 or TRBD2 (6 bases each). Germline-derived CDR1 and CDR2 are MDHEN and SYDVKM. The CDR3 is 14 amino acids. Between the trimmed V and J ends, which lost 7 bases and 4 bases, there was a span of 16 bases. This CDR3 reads CASNIRGRLETQYF. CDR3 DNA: TGTGCCAGCAACATTCGGGGGCGGCTAGAGACCCAGTACTTC.